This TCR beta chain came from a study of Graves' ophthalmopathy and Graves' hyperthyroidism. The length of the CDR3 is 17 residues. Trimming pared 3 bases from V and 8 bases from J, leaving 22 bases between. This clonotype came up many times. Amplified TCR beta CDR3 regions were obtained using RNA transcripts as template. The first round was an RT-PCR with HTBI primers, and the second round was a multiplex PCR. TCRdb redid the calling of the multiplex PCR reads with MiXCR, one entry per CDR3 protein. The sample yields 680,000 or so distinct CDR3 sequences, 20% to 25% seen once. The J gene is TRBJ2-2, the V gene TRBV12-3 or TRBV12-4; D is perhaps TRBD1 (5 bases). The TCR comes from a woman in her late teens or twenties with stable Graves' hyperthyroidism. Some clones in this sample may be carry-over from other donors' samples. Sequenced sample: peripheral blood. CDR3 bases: TGTGCCAGCAGTTTCCCCTTTGGGGCCTCCCCGCGAGGGGAGCTGTTTTTT. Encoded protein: CASSFPFGASPRGELFF.